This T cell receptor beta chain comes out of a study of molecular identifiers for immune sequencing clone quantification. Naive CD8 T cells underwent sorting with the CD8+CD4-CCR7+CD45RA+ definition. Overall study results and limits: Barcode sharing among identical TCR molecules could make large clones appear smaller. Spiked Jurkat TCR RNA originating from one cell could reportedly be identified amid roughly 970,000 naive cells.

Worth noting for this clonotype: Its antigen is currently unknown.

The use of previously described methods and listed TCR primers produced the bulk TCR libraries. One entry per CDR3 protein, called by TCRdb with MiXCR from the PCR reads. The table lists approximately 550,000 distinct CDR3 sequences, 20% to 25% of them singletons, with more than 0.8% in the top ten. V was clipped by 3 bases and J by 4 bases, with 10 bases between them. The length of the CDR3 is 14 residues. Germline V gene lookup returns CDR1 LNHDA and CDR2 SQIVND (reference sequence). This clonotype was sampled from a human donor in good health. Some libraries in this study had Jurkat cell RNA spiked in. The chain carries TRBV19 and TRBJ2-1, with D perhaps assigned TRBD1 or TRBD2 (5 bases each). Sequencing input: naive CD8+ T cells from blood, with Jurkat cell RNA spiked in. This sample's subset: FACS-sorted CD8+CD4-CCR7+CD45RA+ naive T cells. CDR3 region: CASSMGDDYNEQFF. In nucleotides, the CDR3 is TGTGCCAGTAGTATGGGGGACGATTACAATGAGCAGTTCTTC. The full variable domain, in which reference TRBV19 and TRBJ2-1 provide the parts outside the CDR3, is DGGITQSPKYLFRKEGQNVTLSCEQNLNHDAMYWYRQDPGQGLRLIYYSQIVNDFQKGDIAEGYSVSREKKESFPLTVTSAQKNPTAFYLCASSMGDDYNEQFFGPGTRLTVL.